The rows below give T cell receptor beta chains drawn from one sample of a study of blood T cell repertoires in COVID-19. Clones were read by immunoSEQ multiplex PCR, and TCRdb kept only the in-frame ones, dropping some. Counted here are about 260,000 clones, about 88% occurring once; the ten biggest clones make up around 11%. The source material was peripheral blood. These TCRs come from a woman in her twenties or thirties with COVID-19, enrolled during active disease. CDR3s include the opening cysteine and the closing phenylalanine or tryptophan. D genes are given only for firm matches. The listing skips clone size in some rows; elsewhere it reads once, few, many or a size class.

V gene	D gene	J gene	clone size	CDR3 DNA	CDR3 protein
TRBV3-1/TRBV3-2	TRBD1	TRBJ2-7	.	TGTGCCAGCAGACTCGGGACAGGGACAATCTACGAGCAGTACTTC	CASRLGTGTIYEQYF
TRBV9	TRBD2	TRBJ2-7	.	TGTGCCAGCAGCGGAAGCGGGAGGTCTTACGAGCAGTACTTC	CASSGSGRSYEQYF
TRBV30	TRBD1	TRBJ1-5	.	TGTGCCTGGAGTGCAGGGGGGAACAATCAGCCCCAGCATTTT	CAWSAGGNNQPQHF
TRBV2	.	TRBJ1-2	.	TGTGCCAGCAGTCCCCGAGGGAGAACCACTAACTATGGCTACACCTTC	CASSPRGRTTNYGYTF
TRBV3-1/TRBV3-2	.	TRBJ1-1	.	TGTGCCAGCAGCCATAGGGCAGGGGCCACTGAAGCTTTCTTT	CASSHRAGATEAFF
TRBV18	.	TRBJ1-4	.	TGTGCCAGCTCACCGAAGCGGGTGGGCGCAACTAATGAAAAACTGTTTTTT	CASSPKRVGATNEKLFF
TRBV2	TRBD2	TRBJ2-2	.	TGTGCCAGCAGTCCCAATCTAGCGGGAGTCGGGGAGCTGTTTTTT	CASSPNLAGVGELFF
TRBV2	TRBD2	TRBJ2-2	few	TGTGCCAGCAGTGGACTAGCGGACACCGGGGAGCTGTTTTTT	CASSGLADTGELFF
TRBV28	.	TRBJ1-1	.	TGTGCCAGCAGGTCCCAGGTCGGGGGTGGGGACACTGAAGCTTTCTTT	CASRSQVGGGDTEAFF
TRBV7-9	TRBD1	TRBJ1-1	.	TGTGCCAGCAGCTACAGGGACAGGAACACTGAAGCTTTCTTT	CASSYRDRNTEAFF
TRBV7-2	TRBD2	TRBJ2-1	.	TGTGCCAGCAGCTTAGCACCTAGCGGAGTGAACAATGAGCAGTTCTTC	CASSLAPSGVNNEQFF
TRBV19	.	TRBJ1-1	.	TGTGCCAGTATTCCGCGGGACGGCGATGAAGCTTTCTTT	CASIPRDGDEAFF
TRBV9	TRBD1	TRBJ1-3	few	TGTGCCAGCAGCGTAGGTACGACAGGGGTAGGTGGAAACACCATATATTTT	CASSVGTTGVGGNTIYF
TRBV3-1/TRBV3-2	.	TRBJ1-3	.	TGTGCCAGCAGCCTAAGTCGGGTTCCTGGAAACACCATATATTTT	CASSLSRVPGNTIYF
TRBV30	.	TRBJ2-3	.	TGTGCCTGGACCCCCGGAGCTCATACGCAGTATTTT	CAWTPGAHTQYF
TRBV29-1	.	TRBJ2-3	.	TGCAGCGTTGGGGGGGTAATCACAGATACGCAGTATTTT	CSVGGVITDTQYF
TRBV7-2	.	TRBJ2-7	.	TGTGCCAGCAGACCAGCCACAGGGTGGGAGCAGTACTTC	CASRPATGWEQYF
TRBV18	.	TRBJ1-4	.	TGTGCCAGCTCACAACTCGCTTGGGAAAAACTGTTTTTT	CASSQLAWEKLFF
TRBV30	.	TRBJ1-3	.	TGTGCCTGGGTTACCCCGTCGACAGGCTCTGGAAGCACCATATATTTT	CAWVTPSTGSGSTIYF
TRBV2	TRBD2	TRBJ2-3	.	TGTGCCGGGATGGGGGGGAGGATCACAGATACGCAGTATTTT	CAGMGGRITDTQYF
TRBV30	.	TRBJ1-5	.	TGTGCCTGGAGTGGTCAGGGAAGTCAGCCCCAGCATTTT	CAWSGQGSQPQHF
TRBV6-5	TRBD1	TRBJ1-3	.	TGTGCCAGCAGTCCCAGGGGGCCAGGAAACACCATATATTTT	CASSPRGPGNTIYF
TRBV5-1	TRBD2	TRBJ2-3	.	TGCGCCAGCTCAAATAGCGGGAGGACAGATACGCAGTATTTT	CASSNSGRTDTQYF
TRBV6-5	TRBD1	TRBJ1-5	.	TGTGCCAGCAGTTGGGACAGGGGCGGACAGCCCCAGCATTTT	CASSWDRGGQPQHF
TRBV5-8	.	TRBJ1-4	few	TGTGCCAGCAGCCCAACAGGGTGGGATGAAAAACTGTTTTTT	CASSPTGWDEKLFF
TRBV9	.	TRBJ2-2	.	TGTGCCAGCAGCGGACTGGCGAACACCGGGGAGCTGTTTTTT	CASSGLANTGELFF
TRBV2	TRBD1	TRBJ1-6	few	TGTGCCAGCAGCCGAGACAGGGTTGGAAATTCACCCCTCCACTTT	CASSRDRVGNSPLHF
TRBV24-1	TRBD1	TRBJ2-2	.	TGTGCCACCAGTGATCCGCTGGGACAGGGGACCGGGGAGCTGTTTTTT	CATSDPLGQGTGELFF
TRBV3-1/TRBV3-2	TRBD1	TRBJ1-3	.	TGTGCCAGGGCAGCCGGACAGGTTCCCCAAGTCAGAAACACCATATATTTT	CARAAGQVPQVRNTIYF
TRBV30	.	TRBJ2-1	.	TGTGCCTGGAGAAGGAAGGGGGAGAGCTCCTACAATGAGCAGTTCTTC	CAWRRKGESSYNEQFF
TRBV7-7	.	TRBJ2-5	.	TGTGCTAGCAGCTTAGCTCGGCAGGGGGAGGCGGCCCAGTACTTC	CASSLARQGEAAQYF
TRBV18	.	TRBJ1-5	.	TGTGCCAGCTCACCTACAGGAATCGGCAATCAGCCCCAGCATTTT	CASSPTGIGNQPQHF
TRBV24-1	TRBD1	TRBJ1-5	once	TGTGCCACCAGTGATCCAACAGGGGTCGGCCAGCCCCAGCATTTT	CATSDPTGVGQPQHF
TRBV6-1	.	TRBJ1-4	.	TGTGCCAGCAGTGAAGATCTTGAAAAACTGTTTTTT	CASSEDLEKLFF
TRBV19	.	TRBJ2-7	.	TGTGCCAGTAGTCCCTCTCACAGCTCCTACGAGCAGTACTTC	CASSPSHSSYEQYF
TRBV9	TRBD1	TRBJ1-6	.	TGTGCCAGCAGCCCCGGGACAGGGGTTTCACCCCTCCACTTT	CASSPGTGVSPLHF
TRBV6-5	TRBD1	TRBJ1-2	once	TGTGCCAGCCATGGGACAGTCTCCTATGGCTACACCTTC	CASHGTVSYGYTF
TRBV27	.	TRBJ1-5	.	TGTGCCAGCAGTTTGCACTCGACAGGTCCCAAGCCCCAGCATTTT	CASSLHSTGPKPQHF
TRBV3-1/TRBV3-2	.	TRBJ1-4	.	TGTGCCAGCAGCCAAGATTGGAGGGGTGAAAAACTGTTTTTT	CASSQDWRGEKLFF
TRBV6-2/TRBV6-3	.	TRBJ1-1	.	TGTGCCAGCAGCCGACAGGTAACTGAAGCTTTCTTT	CASSRQVTEAFF
TRBV10-3	.	TRBJ1-4	.	TGTGCCATCAATGGGGACGGGGGTGAAAAACTGTTTTTT	CAINGDGGEKLFF
TRBV28	TRBD1	TRBJ2-5	.	TGTGCCAGCAGCCTGGGCGGGACAGGACGGGAGACCCAGTACTTC	CASSLGGTGRETQYF
TRBV7-9	.	TRBJ1-2	.	TGTGCCAGCAGCTTAGTGGCAGAGGGCGGTGGCTACACCTTC	CASSLVAEGGGYTF
TRBV7-9	.	TRBJ2-7	.	TGTGCCAGCGGGAGGGGGACCTACGAGCAGTACTTC	CASGRGTYEQYF
TRBV2	TRBD1	TRBJ2-2	.	TGTGCCAGCAGTTGGGTGACAGGGGGCACCGGGGAGCTGTTTTTT	CASSWVTGGTGELFF
TRBV30	TRBD1	TRBJ1-4	.	TGTGCCTGGAAAAACCCTTGGACAGGGCCTAATGAAAAACTGTTTTTT	CAWKNPWTGPNEKLFF
TRBV19	.	TRBJ1-5	.	TGTGCCAGTACCCGTGTGACCAGCGGGGGCTTGAGCAATCAGCCCCAGCATTTT	CASTRVTSGGLSNQPQHF
TRBV18	.	TRBJ2-7	few	TGTGCCAGCTCACCAGGAGGGAACGAGCAGTACTTC	CASSPGGNEQYF
TRBV19	TRBD1	TRBJ1-1	.	TGTGCCAGTAGTGATACAGGGGGGTTGAACACTGAAGCTTTCTTT	CASSDTGGLNTEAFF
TRBV19	.	TRBJ1-6	.	TGTGCCAGCCGGGACAACTATAATTCACCCCTCCACTTT	CASRDNYNSPLHF
TRBV3-1/TRBV3-2	TRBD1	TRBJ2-5	.	TGTGCCAGCAGCCCATGGCAGGGGGTAAGCCAAGAGACCCAGTACTTC	CASSPWQGVSQETQYF
TRBV4-1	TRBD2	TRBJ2-2	.	TGCGCCAGCAGCTCTCCAGCGGGAGGGAACACCGGGGAGCTGTTTTTT	CASSSPAGGNTGELFF
TRBV5-5	TRBD1	TRBJ1-1	.	TGTGCCAGCAGCTTGTCCCCAGGGGGAGCTTTCTTT	CASSLSPGGAFF
TRBV6-5	.	TRBJ1-1	.	TGTGCCAGCACCCCCCGGTGGAACACTGAAGCTTTCTTT	CASTPRWNTEAFF
TRBV18	TRBD2	TRBJ2-7	.	TGTGCCAGCTCCCAGGCCGGGGGGTCGAGCTCCTACGAGCAGTACTTC	CASSQAGGSSSYEQYF